This T cell receptor beta chain was sequenced during a study of CD8+ T cells in alopecia areata (dated by TCRdb to 2016 to 2018). As for the study more broadly: Female C3H/HeJ recipients, roughly 6-10 weeks old, were grafted with skin from C3H/HeJ donors with spontaneous alopecia (about 6-13 months old). In both human patients and the C3H/HeJ mouse model, the study applied high-throughput TCRbeta sequencing to look at T cell clonal expansion in alopecia areata. Scalp tissue and sorted CD4+ and CD8+ peripheral blood T cells from patchy and totalis/universalis alopecia areata patients and from healthy controls were covered by human TCRbeta sequencing. Clonality in the scalp was compared among normal scalp (n=4), patchy alopecia areata scalp (n=8), and alopecia totalis/universalis scalp (n=8). RNA was extracted with the PAXgene miRNA kit for fixed scalp, the miRNeasy kit for PBMCs, and the RNeasy kit for mouse skin. TCRbeta CDR3 regions were amplified by immunoSEQ multiplex PCR with 35 Vbeta forward and 13 Jbeta reverse primers.

This clone has a handful of counts. What this receptor recognizes is not known. Because this receptor comes from a mouse, its gene names and germline sequences follow the mouse reference. The library was produced with the immunoSEQ multiplex PCR assay. To provide template for TCR sequencing, every sample had RNA extracted and reverse transcribed into cDNA. SuperScript III was used to make first-strand cDNA, primed with a 2:1 mix of oligo-dT and random hexamers. A synthetic immune receptor repertoire was used to gauge amplification bias, and whatever bias remained was removed computationally. Libraries were sequenced on Illumina HiSeq using 60 bp reads that covered the CDR3 and were read from J toward V. Under the source paper's analysis protocol: Raw reads were preprocessed to remove errors, and CDR3 was defined according to IMGT conventions as the region from the conserved cysteine to phenylalanine. Clonality was calculated as 1 minus Shannon entropy normalized by log2 of the number of productive unique TCRs. CD4 or CD8 identity of scalp clones was inferred by cross-referencing scalp TCRbeta sequences with sorted blood CD4 and CD8 repertoires. Here the immuneACCESS table is served through TCRdb, limited to in-frame sequences with V and J called. Missing clones are a known gap in these copies; in checked studies unresolved V genes cover under half, and the rest lacks a known reason. The DNA gave D and trimming, while V, J and clone size come from that table. This sample is represented by about 270,000 clones, with no singletons among them. The ten largest account for 1.2% of the sample.

Cells from mouse cutaneous lymph nodes were pooled, stained for CD4, CD8alpha, NKG2D, NKG2ACE and other markers, and then sorted on a BD Influx. General findings and caveats noted by the study authors: Higher clonality and more expanded CD8+ clones were observed in lesional scalp than in normal scalp, particularly in alopecia totalis/universalis, a finding suggestive of antigenic drive. Unlike mouse skin, where gammadelta T cells dominate, normal human skin contains resident alphabeta T cells that get sequenced too, which complicates analysis of the scalp TCR repertoire. TCR sequences shared between patients were less clear than in mice, possibly partly because of HLA diversity in the patient population.

The sequenced sample was CD4+ T cells sorted from a lymph node. The sequence came from a C3H/HeJ mouse with alopecia areata. The MHC haplotype that this mouse strain carries is H2-k.

The sequenced part of the CDR3 DNA is TGTGCCAGCAGTGCCACAGGGAGGGAC. The encoded protein is CASSATGRD. The complete CDR3 protein is CASSATGRDTQYF. The chain employs TRBV13-3 and TRBJ2-5; perhaps TRBD1 is the D gene, with 6 bases matching. Sequencing ends 4 residues short of the CDR3 end; the germline J gene provides the rest. The germline V gene encodes CDR1 NNHDY and CDR2 SYVADS. The CDR3 starts with the cysteine, ends with the phenylalanine, and has 13 residues. Of the CDR3's DNA, 27 bases were read; they are in frame from base 1.